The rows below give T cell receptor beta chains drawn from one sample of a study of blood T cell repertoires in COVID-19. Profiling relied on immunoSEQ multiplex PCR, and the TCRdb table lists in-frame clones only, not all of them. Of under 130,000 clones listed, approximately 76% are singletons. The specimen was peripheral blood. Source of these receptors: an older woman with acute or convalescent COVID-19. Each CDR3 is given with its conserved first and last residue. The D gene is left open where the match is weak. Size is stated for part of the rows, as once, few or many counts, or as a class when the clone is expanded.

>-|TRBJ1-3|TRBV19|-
CASSIGRGTSSGNTIYF
TGTGCCAGTAGTATAGGACGGGGGACGAGCTCTGGAAACACCATATATTTT
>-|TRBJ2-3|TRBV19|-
CASSMRSGDTDTQYF
TGTGCCAGTAGTATGAGGTCGGGAGACACAGATACGCAGTATTTT
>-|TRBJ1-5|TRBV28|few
CASSLRVYSNQPQHF
TGTGCCAGCAGTTTACGGGTGTATAGCAATCAGCCCCAGCATTTT
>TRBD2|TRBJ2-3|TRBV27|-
CASSFGPSGGGTDTQYF
TGTGCCAGCAGTTTCGGGCCTAGCGGGGGCGGCACAGATACGCAGTATTTT
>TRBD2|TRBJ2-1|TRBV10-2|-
CAVRLAYDEQFF
TGCGCCGTCCGACTAGCGTACGATGAGCAGTTCTTC
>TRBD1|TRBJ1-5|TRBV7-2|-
CASSLGQGSQPQHF
TGTGCCAGCAGCTTAGGACAGGGCAGTCAGCCCCAGCATTTT
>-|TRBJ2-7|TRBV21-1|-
CAISGRSHYEQYF
TGTGCCATCTCAGGGAGGTCCCACTACGAGCAGTACTTC
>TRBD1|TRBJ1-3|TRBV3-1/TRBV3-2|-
CASSLGQGAYSGNTIYF
TGTGCCAGCAGCCTGGGACAGGGGGCATACTCTGGAAACACCATATATTTT
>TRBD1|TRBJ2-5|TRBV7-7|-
CASSLARDRGQETQYF
TGTGCCAGCAGCTTGGCCCGGGACAGGGGACAAGAGACCCAGTACTTC
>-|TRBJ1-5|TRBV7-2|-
CASSRAGVGTQPQHF
TGTGCCAGCAGCCGGGCGGGGGTTGGGACTCAGCCCCAGCATTTT
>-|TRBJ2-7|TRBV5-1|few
CASSAQSAGAINEQYF
TGCGCCAGCAGCGCCCAGAGTGCAGGGGCCATTAACGAGCAGTACTTC
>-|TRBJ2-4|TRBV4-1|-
CASSQDRSGPSAKNIQYF
TGCGCCAGCAGCCAAGATAGGAGTGGCCCCTCAGCCAAAAACATTCAGTACTTC
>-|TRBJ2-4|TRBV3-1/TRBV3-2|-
CASSQEGALAKNIQYF
TGTGCCAGCAGCCAAGAGGGGGCCCTAGCCAAAAACATTCAGTACTTC
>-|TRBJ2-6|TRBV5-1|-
CASSPGSGANVLTF
TGCGCCAGCAGCCCAGGGTCTGGGGCCAACGTCCTGACTTTC
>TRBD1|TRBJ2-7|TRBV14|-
CASGLGQAREQYF
TGTGCCAGCGGGCTCGGACAGGCCCGCGAGCAGTACTTC
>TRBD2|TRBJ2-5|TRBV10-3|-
CAISEGLAGGPEETQYF
TGTGCCATCAGTGAGGGACTAGCGGGGGGGCCAGAAGAGACCCAGTACTTC
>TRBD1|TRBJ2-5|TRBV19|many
CASSTGAGGLETQYF
TGTGCCAGTAGTACTGGAGCAGGGGGCTTGGAGACCCAGTACTTC
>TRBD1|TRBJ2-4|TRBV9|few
CASSERTGPLLLLAKNIQYF
TGTGCCAGCAGCGAGAGGACAGGGCCCTTGTTGTTACTAGCCAAAAACATTCAGTACTTC
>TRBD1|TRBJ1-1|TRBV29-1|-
CSVDRPGQGREAFF
TGCAGCGTAGACCGACCGGGACAGGGACGTGAAGCTTTCTTT
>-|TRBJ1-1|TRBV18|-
CASSPRPGGNTEAFF
TGTGCCAGCTCACCAAGACCAGGTGGTAACACTGAAGCTTTCTTT
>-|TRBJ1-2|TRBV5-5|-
CASSLRTDINYGYTF
TGTGCCAGCAGCCTTCGGACAGACATTAACTATGGCTACACCTTC
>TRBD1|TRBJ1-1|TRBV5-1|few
CASSFVQGKNTEAFF
TGCGCCAGCAGCTTCGTACAGGGGAAGAACACTGAAGCTTTCTTT
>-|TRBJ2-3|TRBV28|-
CASRTYSFTDTQYF
TGTGCCAGCAGGACCTATAGCTTCACAGATACGCAGTATTTT
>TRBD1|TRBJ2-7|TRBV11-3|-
CASSLDRGYEQYF
TGTGCCAGCAGCTTAGACAGGGGGTACGAGCAGTACTTC
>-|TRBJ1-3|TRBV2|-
CASSEAQLGNTIYF
TGTGCCAGCAGTGAAGCCCAACTTGGAAACACCATATATTTT
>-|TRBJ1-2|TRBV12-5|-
CASGLVGSGSYGYTF
TGTGCTAGTGGTTTGGTAGGTTCAGGGTCGTATGGCTACACCTTC
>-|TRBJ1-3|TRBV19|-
CASSPRVREDGNTIYF
TGTGCCAGTAGTCCCCGGGTCCGAGAGGATGGAAACACCATATATTTT
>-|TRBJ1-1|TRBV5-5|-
CASSLRQNTEAFF
TGTGCCAGCAGCTTGCGACAAAACACTGAAGCTTTCTTT
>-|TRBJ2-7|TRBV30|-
CAWRGRGEQYF
TGTGCCTGGAGAGGGCGGGGCGAGCAGTACTTC
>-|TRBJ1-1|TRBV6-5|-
CASWQGLHTEAFF
TGTGCCAGCTGGCAGGGATTGCACACTGAAGCTTTCTTT
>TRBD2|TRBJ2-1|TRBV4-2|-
CASSRPTSGFDNEQFF
TGTGCCAGCAGCCGACCGACTAGCGGGTTTGACAATGAGCAGTTCTTC
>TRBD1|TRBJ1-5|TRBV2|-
CASSDRQGRQPQHF
TGTGCCAGCAGTGACCGACAGGGACGGCAGCCCCAGCATTTT
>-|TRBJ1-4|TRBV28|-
CASSLFGGKVAASEEKLFF
TGTGCCAGCAGTTTATTCGGGGGTAAGGTGGCGGCATCAGAAGAAAAACTGTTTTTT
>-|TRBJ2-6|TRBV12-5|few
CASGPPGANVLTF
TGTGCTAGTGGCCCTCCCGGGGCCAACGTCCTGACTTTC
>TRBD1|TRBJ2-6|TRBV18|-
CASSPSGQGFSGANVLTF
TGTGCCAGCTCACCGTCAGGACAGGGATTCTCTGGGGCCAACGTCCTGACTTTC
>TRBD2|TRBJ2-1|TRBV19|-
CASSIGFGRGDLYNEQFF
TGTGCCAGTAGTATAGGATTCGGGCGGGGGGATCTATACAATGAGCAGTTCTTC
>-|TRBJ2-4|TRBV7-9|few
CASSPGGYIQYF
TGTGCCAGCAGCCCAGGGGGGTACATTCAGTACTTC
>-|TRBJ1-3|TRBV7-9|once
CASSPGTFAHSGNTIYF
TGTGCCAGCAGCCCCGGGACATTCGCGCACTCTGGAAACACCATATATTTT
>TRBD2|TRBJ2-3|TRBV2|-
CASAGTSGTLTQYF
TGTGCCAGCGCCGGGACTAGCGGGACCCTGACGCAGTATTTT
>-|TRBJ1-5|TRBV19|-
CASSILRTDKNQPQHF
TGTGCCAGTAGTATTCTTAGGACAGATAAGAATCAGCCCCAGCATTTT
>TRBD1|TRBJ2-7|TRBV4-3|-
CASRPGQGDYEQYF
TGCGCCAGCAGACCGGGACAGGGCGACTACGAGCAGTACTTC
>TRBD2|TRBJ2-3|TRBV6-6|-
CASSPSGANTQYF
TGTGCCAGCAGTCCCAGCGGGGCAAATACGCAGTATTTT